This note documents a single TCR beta chain sequence. This sample is part of a study of T cell clones after liver transplantation. Looking at the study overall: Immunosuppression withdrawal was tried within 2 years after liver transplantation in this trial.

Trimming took off 7 bases at V and 0 bases at J, with 7 bases between the two ends. Germline V gene sequence: CDR1 SNHLY, CDR2 FYNNEI. The CDR3 spans 14 residues. Using immunoSEQ multiplex PCR, the repertoire was profiled, and TCRdb retains in-frame clones only, with some absent. The sample lists about 8,900 clones; around 72% were seen once. The rearrangement links TRBV2 to TRBJ2-6, with D uncertain. This receptor was identified in a human patient who received a liver transplant. Some T cells may possibly be graft donor cells. The sequenced sample was CD8+ T cells from blood, obtained at the roughly 16-month timepoint. The CDR3 protein is CASIPDSGANVLTF. The DNA for the CDR3 is TGTGCCAGCATTCCGGACTCTGGGGCCAACGTCCTGACTTTC.